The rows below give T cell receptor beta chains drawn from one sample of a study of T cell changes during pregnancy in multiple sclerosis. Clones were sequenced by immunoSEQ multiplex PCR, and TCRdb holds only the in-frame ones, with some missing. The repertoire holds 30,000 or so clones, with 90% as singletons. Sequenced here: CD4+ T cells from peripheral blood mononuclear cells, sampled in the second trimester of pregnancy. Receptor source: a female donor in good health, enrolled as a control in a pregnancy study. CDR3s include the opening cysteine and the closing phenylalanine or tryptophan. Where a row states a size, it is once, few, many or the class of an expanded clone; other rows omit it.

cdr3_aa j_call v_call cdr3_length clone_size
CASSKRDSSYEQYF TRBJ2-7 TRBV19 14 .
CASSTGGYEQYF . TRBV5-1 12 .
CASREEGGFDTEAFF TRBJ1-1 TRBV6-1 15 .
CASSQQAVPWEAFF TRBJ1-1 TRBV10-1 14 .
CASSPKAQGSGYIF TRBJ1-2 TRBV7-2 14 .
CASSYLTGANYGYTF TRBJ1-2 TRBV6-5 15 few
CASSLKGDGANVLTF TRBJ2-6 TRBV5-1 15 once
CASSFGQGAQQRQETQYF TRBJ2-5 TRBV7-7 18 .
CASSAKTGAGDTQYF TRBJ2-3 TRBV7-2 15 .
CASSLAPSSYNEQFF TRBJ2-1 TRBV2 15 .
CASSQDRDYEQYF TRBJ2-7 TRBV4-2 13 .
CSAPKDRGSVF TRBJ2-1 TRBV20-1 11 .
CASSLPGQGAYEQYF TRBJ2-7 TRBV19 15 .
CSVEAYSGGARVGGKQYF TRBJ2-7 TRBV29-1 18 .
CASSPERQGRYGYTF TRBJ1-2 TRBV18 15 .
CASSTAGQGRGNSNQPQHF TRBJ1-5 TRBV19 19 .
CASSTGEVYNEQFF TRBJ2-1 TRBV5-1 14 .
CAISEVTGGVDTEAFF TRBJ1-1 TRBV10-3 16 .
CASSRRPTGDTEAFF TRBJ1-1 TRBV6-6 15 .
CASSLSPGTNTGELFF TRBJ2-2 TRBV4-3 16 .
CASSLAQASGAETQYF TRBJ2-5 TRBV7-2 16 .
CASSIGRLEGDTQYF TRBJ2-3 TRBV5-6 15 .
CSVGPRLQSSSYEQYF TRBJ2-7 TRBV29-1 16 .
CASSLRGTGLTDTQYF TRBJ2-3 TRBV7-9 16 .
CASAQTSPGELFF TRBJ2-2 TRBV14 13 .
CASSEQGSSSETQYF TRBJ2-5 TRBV10-2 15 .
CASSYDWAGEQFF TRBJ2-1 TRBV7-2 13 once
CASRTTTGAYSNYGYTF TRBJ1-2 TRBV27 17 .
CSVEDRGQGTDTQYF TRBJ2-3 TRBV29-1 15 .
CASSDSTGGAETQYF TRBJ2-5 TRBV6-4 15 .
CSATPGDTQYF TRBJ2-3 TRBV20-1 11 .
CASSVEGLAGATSTDTQYF TRBJ2-3 TRBV9 19 .
CSVDSGDEQFF TRBJ2-1 TRBV29-1 11 .
CASSLGQLNYGYTF TRBJ1-2 TRBV28 14 .
CASSASWFTEAFF TRBJ1-1 TRBV27 13 .
CASSREGREAFF TRBJ1-1 TRBV11-1 12 .
CASSFLLGQGAYYPDTQYF TRBJ2-3 TRBV28 19 .
CASSGSRGVSNEQFF TRBJ2-1 TRBV6-5 15 .
CASSEVRRDREAFF TRBJ1-1 TRBV2 14 .
CASSEAGYEQYF TRBJ2-7 TRBV25-1 12 .
CASSGRDEAFF TRBJ1-1 TRBV2 11 .